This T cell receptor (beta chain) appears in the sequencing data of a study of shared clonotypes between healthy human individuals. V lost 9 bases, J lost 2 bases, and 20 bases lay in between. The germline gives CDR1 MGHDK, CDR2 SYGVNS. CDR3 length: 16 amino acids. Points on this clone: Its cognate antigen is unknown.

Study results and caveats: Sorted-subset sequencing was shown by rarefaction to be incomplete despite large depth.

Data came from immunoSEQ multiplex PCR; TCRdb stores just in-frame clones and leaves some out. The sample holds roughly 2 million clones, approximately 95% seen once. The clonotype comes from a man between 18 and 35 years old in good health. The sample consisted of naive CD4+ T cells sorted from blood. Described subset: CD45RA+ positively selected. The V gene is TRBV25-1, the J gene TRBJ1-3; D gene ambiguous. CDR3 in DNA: TGTGCCAGTCAGTGGGCCCCCCCCGTCCCTGGAAACACCATATATTTT. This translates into CASQWAPPVPGNTIYF.